The 13 T cell receptor beta chains reported below all come from one sample, sequenced in a study of cytomegalovirus exposure and HLA in healthy donors. Primers: 60 Vbeta forward and 13 Jbeta reverse. TCRdb keeps only in-frame clones here, not all; method: immunoSEQ multiplex PCR. The table records about 180,000 clones, 80% of them present only once. Sequenced material: PBMCs. Source of these receptors: a man in his forties or fifties in good health and CMV-seronegative.

The chain has TRBV5-5 and TRBJ1-5; a weak D match, TRBD1 (6 bases). The germline V gene encodes CDR1 SGHKS and CDR2 YYEKEE (reference sequence). Trimming pared 5 bases from V and 4 bases from J, leaving 13 bases between. This CDR3 has 14 residues. The CDR3 protein is CASSFQGWNQPQHF. The CDR3 DNA sequence: TGTGCCAGCAGTTTTCAGGGGTGGAATCAGCCCCAGCATTTT. Complete variable domain (other parts from reference TRBV5-5 and TRBJ1-5): DAGVTQSPTHLIKTRGQQVTLRCSPISGHKSVSWYQQVLGQGPQFIFQYYEKEERGRGNFPDRFSARQFPNYSSELNVNALLLGDSALYLCASSFQGWNQPQHFGDGTRLSIL.

The chain employs TRBV6-6 and TRBJ2-5, with TRBD2 identical over 10 bases. J lost 5 bases, V lost 6 bases, and 6 bases had no gene match. The CDR3 extends over 14 amino acids. Per the germline V gene, CDR1 is MNHNY and CDR2 is SVGAGI (reference sequence). As DNA, the CDR3 is TGTGCCAGCAGACGCCCTAGCGGGGGTGAGACCCAGTACTTC. It translates to CASRRPSGGETQYF.

The CDR3 nucleotides are TGCAGCGTTGTTAAGGCCCGGACTAGAGTGCAAGAGACCCAGTACTTC. Translating it yields CSVVKARTRVQETQYF. The rearrangement links TRBV29-1 to TRBJ2-5; 7 bases fit TRBD2. This CDR3 contains 16 residues. The V gene end was trimmed by 4 bases and the J gene end by 2 bases; junction bases not matched to a gene: 13. Germline V gene sequence: CDR1 SQVTM, CDR2 ANQGSEA.

The chain recombines TRBV11-2 with TRBJ1-3, with 8 bases lining up with TRBD1. Losses at the gene ends were 2 bases for V and 1 base for J; bases not matched to a gene: 7. Germline CDR1 is SGHAT and CDR2 is FQNNGV. The CDR3 contains 17 residues. The CDR3 DNA reads as TGTGCCAGCAGCTTAAATAGGCAGGGGGCATCTGGAAACACCATATATTTT. As protein: CASSLNRQGASGNTIYF.

As concerns this clone: This sample includes further DNA sequences coding for the same CDR3. The J gene is TRBJ1-6, the V gene TRBV9, with a weak D call TRBD1 (5 bases). There are 15 residues in the CDR3. Per germline, CDR1 SGDLS and CDR2 YYNGEE. Trimming removed 0 bases from V and 11 bases from J, with 15 bases in between. CDR3 sequence (DNA): TGTGCCAGCAGCGTAGGGCAGGGCATGGAGACACCCCTCCACTTT. Protein: CASSVGQGMETPLHF. The full variable domain, completed using reference TRBV9 and TRBJ1-6, is DSGVTQTPKHLITATGQRVTLRCSPRSGDLSVYWYQQSLDQGLQFLIQYYNGEERAKGNILERFSAQQFPDLHSELNLSSLELGDSALYFCASSVGQGMETPLHFGNGTRLTVT.

The V and J genes are TRBV18 and TRBJ2-1; TRBD1 aligns across 9 bases. Looked up from germline, CDR1 is KGHSH and CDR2 is LQKENI. This CDR3 is 15 amino acids long. The V segment lost 0 bases and the J segment 6 bases; nucleotides outside the gene matches: 3. For the CDR3, the DNA is TGTGCCAGCTCACCACCGGACAGGGGAGGCAATGAGCAGTTCTTC. Translated: CASSPPDRGGNEQFF.

The count of this clone is one. This chain's CDR3 is CASSDQRQGSTEAFF. As DNA, the CDR3 is TGTGCCAGCAGTGACCAAAGACAGGGTAGCACTGAAGCTTTCTTT. The chain has TRBV2 and TRBJ1-1; the match to TRBD1 covers 7 bases. This CDR3 has 15 residues. Germline CDR1 is SNHLY and CDR2 is FYNNEI. The V segment lost 3 bases and the J segment 4 bases; nucleotides outside the gene matches: 8. The complete variable domain, with remaining parts taken from reference TRBV2 and TRBJ1-1, reads EPEVTQTPSHQVTQMGQEVILRCVPISNHLYFYWYRQILGQKVEFLVSFYNNEISEKSEIFDDQFSVERPDGSNFTLKIRSTKLEDSAMYFCASSDQRQGSTEAFFGQGTRLTVV.

This sequence joins TRBV28 and TRBJ2-6; weak D call: TRBD1 (5 bases). Germline V gene sequence: CDR1 MDHEN, CDR2 SYDVKM. This CDR3 has 16 residues. Trimming removed 2 bases from V and 1 base from J, with 9 bases in between. The CDR3 protein is CASSLIPGSGANVLTF. The CDR3 nucleotides read TGTGCCAGCAGTTTAATTCCAGGGTCTGGGGCCAACGTCCTGACTTTC.

The chain uses TRBV27 and TRBJ2-1, with 8 positions matching TRBD2. Germline lookup yields CDR1 MNHEY and CDR2 SMNVEV (reference sequence). The trim removed 5 bases at V and 1 base at J, leaving 4 bases unmatched. The CDR3 has 15 amino acids. The CDR3 coding sequence is TGTGCCAGCAGTCCGATAGCGGGGTCCTACAATGAGCAGTTCTTC. Amino acid sequence: CASSPIAGSYNEQFF.

The CDR3 here is CASKRGIGTDTQYF. The CDR3 region has the DNA TGTGCCAGCAAGCGGGGTATCGGCACAGATACGCAGTATTTT. The rearrangement links TRBV2 to TRBJ2-3, with 7 nucleotides matching TRBD2. The CDR3 covers 14 residues. The V segment lost 7 bases and the J segment 1 base; nucleotides outside the gene matches: 5. The germline V gene encodes CDR1 SNHLY and CDR2 FYNNEI.

The chain links TRBV9 to TRBJ2-1; TRBD2 matches 8 bases. CDR1 is SGDLS, CDR2 YYNGEE, per germline. Trimming at V came to 0 bases and at J to 7 bases, leaving 3 bases not matched to a gene. This CDR3 comprises 14 residues. As DNA, the CDR3 is TGTGCCAGCAGCGTAGACGGGGGGGCGAATGAGCAGTTCTTC. Translating gives CASSVDGGANEQFF.

The chain employs TRBV5-1 and TRBJ2-7; perhaps TRBD2 as D (6 bases). CDR1 is SGHRS and CDR2 is YFSETQ in the germline V gene. This CDR3 is 15 amino acids long. Trimming took off 0 bases at V and 0 bases at J, with 10 bases between the two ends. CDR3 in DNA: TGCGCCAGCAGCTTGGAGGCCGGGAGCTCCTACGAGCAGTACTTC. This gives the protein CASSLEAGSSYEQYF.

This clone has a single count. The chain couples TRBV5-4 to TRBJ1-1; D perhaps matches TRBD1 (5 bases). V shed 0 bases and J shed 4 bases, with 19 bases lying between them. Germline values: CDR1 SGHNT, CDR2 YYREEE (reference sequence). The CDR3 consists of 17 residues. CDR3 region: CASSLGQWSGEGTEAFF. The CDR3 coding sequence is TGTGCCAGCAGCTTGGGCCAATGGTCGGGGGAGGGCACTGAAGCTTTCTTT. Full variable domain (remainder filled in from reference TRBV5-4 and TRBJ1-1): ETGVTQSPTHLIKTRGQQVTLRCSSQSGHNTVSWYQQALGQGPQFIFQYYREEENGRGNFPPRFSGLQFPNYSSELNVNALELDDSALYLCASSLGQWSGEGTEAFFGQGTRLTVV.